This paragraph reports one T cell receptor (beta chain). Its antigen target is currently unknown. No base quality values were provided; no much bigger clone lies one nucleotide off. High-throughput TCR beta sequencing profiled peripheral blood CD8+ and CD4+ T cells from healthy donors, Susac syndrome patients and multiple sclerosis patients. The multiple sclerosis controls were treatment-naive patients whose relapsing-remitting disease, either stable or active, fulfilled the revised McDonald criteria. CD8+ TEMRA cells were enriched by FACS, while bulk CD8+ and CD4+ T cells were purified by magnetic negative isolation. Blood was drawn into EDTA tubes, processed within 24 hours, and PBMCs were isolated by density gradient centrifugation. PBMCs intended for TCR sequencing were cryopreserved in liquid nitrogen and thawed later in a water bath at 37 degrees C. Purity of sorted or isolated CD4+, CD8+ and CD8+ TEMRA cells was at least 90%.

This sample stems from a study of CD8 T cells in Susac syndrome (dated by TCRdb to between 2017 and 2020). A note on the overall study: Repertoire sequencing was used to test whether CD8+ T cell activation and differentiation in Susac syndrome was antigen driven. The clonality of the CD8+ T cell repertoire was compared across about 12 healthy donors, around 14 Susac syndrome patients and about 15 multiple sclerosis patients.

Measured from the cysteine to the phenylalanine, the CDR3 is 13 residues long. The sequence is cut down to CDR3 DNA, 39 bases in frame from base 1. Trimming costs V 3 bases and J 1 base, and their ends lie 7 bases apart. Taken from the germline V gene, the CDR1 and CDR2 loops are SGHDT and YYEEEE. RNA was extracted with the RNeasy kit and roughly 0.45 to 1 ug was reverse transcribed using random hexamers. TCR beta CDR3 regions were amplified with the immunoSEQ multiplex PCR assay covering 54 Vbeta and 13 Jbeta segments. PCR amplification bias was corrected by using a synthetic template baseline for primer optimization and computational correction. The paper's processing steps were these. Reads were annotated to V, D and J genes according to IMGT and were analyzed with immunoSEQ Analyzer, with only productive sequences retained. To calculate clonality, Shannon entropy was normalized by log2 of the number of productive unique sequences and then subtracted from one. For each patient and control, public and private clones were evaluated among the 100 most prevalent clones. Clones were defined as Susac-specific when absent from the healthy and MS cohorts, from over 950 published viral clones and from other ImmuneACCESS disease sequences. Through fastp at Q25 and MiXCR, TCRdb rebuilt clones from the public reads, retaining in-frame beta chains. Identical CDR3 proteins give one entry, which carries the most common genes and DNA. TCRdb, not the authors, supplied the V and J calls. For this sample the table gives fewer than 250,000 distinct CDR3 sequences, of which approximately 90% were detected only once. The ten largest clones represent roughly 0.15% of the sample.

The investigation overall reported the following: The TCR sequencing and HLA analysis was acknowledged to have included a relatively small number of individuals.

This TCR derives from a human donor with multiple sclerosis. Rearrangement joined TRBV5-6 to TRBJ1-1; the D gene is unclear. The sample comprised CD8+ T cells from PBMCs. This receptor has the CDR3 CASSSHSNTEAFF. The sequence in DNA is TGTGCCAGCAGCTCTCATTCGAACACTGAAGCTTTCTTT.